This T cell receptor (beta chain) was captured in a study of blood T cell repertoires in COVID-19. Profiled with immunoSEQ multiplex PCR; TCRdb holds only in-frame clones, not every one. The repertoire holds 150,000 to 200,000 clones, with approximately 83% as singletons. The CDR3 is 14 amino acids. V lost 1 base and J lost 5, with 12 bases in between. The germline V gene encodes CDR1 SGHTA and CDR2 FQGNSA. The gene calls are TRBV7-2 and TRBJ2-7, with a tentative D call TRBD2 (6 bases). The sequence came from a woman at least 80 years old with active or convalescent COVID-19. The specimen sequenced was peripheral blood. CDR3 protein: CASSLVRGGNEQYF. Written as DNA, the CDR3 is TGTGCCAGCAGCTTAGTGCGGGGAGGCAACGAGCAGTACTTC.